Given below is one T cell receptor beta chain in context. Its antigen is unidentified. The sort gate was single viable CD3+CD4+CD8-CD45RO+ cells for memory CD4+ T cells. After thawing, CD4+ T cells were positively selected. The CDR3 runs to 15 residues. The trim removed 6 bases at V and 9 bases at J, leaving 7 bases unmatched. CDR1 is SGHAT and CDR2 is FQDESV in the germline V gene (reference sequence). The sample is drawn from a study of memory CD4+ T cells and cytomegalovirus serostatus. At the level of the study: Healthy Belgian adult donors included about nine CMV-positive and approximately 25 CMV-negative people. Overall study findings and caveats: Each of 55 to 80 CMV-associated TCRbeta sequences occurred in one to five individuals.

In the authors' workflow: Out-of-frame sequences were removed, leaving some 2 million distinct TCRbeta sequences. Produced via immunoSEQ multiplex PCR; TCRdb's table is partial and in-frame only. V, J and clone size are taken as reported in that table, and D and trimming were inferred from the DNA itself. The sample lists about 57,000 clones, under 80% occurring once. This sequence joins TRBV11-1 and TRBJ1-6; 11 positions agree with TRBD1. The clonotype was recovered from an adult in good health and CMV-seronegative. The specimen sequenced was memory CD4+ T cells from blood. CDR3 residues: CASRTDRGLSSPLHF. The CDR3 DNA sequence: TGTGCCAGCAGGACGGACAGGGGGCTTAGTTCACCCCTCCACTTT.